These 2 T cell receptor beta chains came from one sample sequenced in a study of blood T cells in healthy people across ages. For the second PCR, which ran for roughly 7 to 11 cycles, a sample-barcoded 5' primer and a J-beta primer mix were used. TCRdb used MiXCR to reprocess the 5' RACE reads, holding one entry per CDR3 protein. The sample contains about 800,000 distinct CDR3 sequences, around 50% of which appear only once. The specimen sequenced was blood. The receptors here all came from an elderly man in good health.

The V and J genes are TRBV20-1 and TRBJ2-4; 8 nucleotides line up with TRBD2. The end of the DNA is better explained by TRBJ2-5, so the J call may be wrong. The CDR3 is 17 amino acids. The germline gives CDR1 DFQATT, CDR2 SNEGSKA (reference sequence). The CDR3 sequence is CSARDPGAGGGGETQYF. DNA for the CDR3: TGCAGTGCTAGAGATCCTGGGGCGGGAGGAGGAGGAGAGACCCAGTACTTC.

This clonotype was seen only a few times. This rearrangement joins TRBV6-6 to TRBJ2-7; D unclear. CDR1 is MNHNY and CDR2 is SVGAGI in the germline V gene (reference sequence). The ends were cut back, 5 bases at V and 3 bases at J, with 14 bases in the middle. This CDR3 has 14 residues. CDR3 loop: CASSAGLGRYEQYF. In DNA, the CDR3 is TGTGCCAGCAGTGCCGGCCTGGGTCGCTACGAGCAGTACTTC.